This T cell receptor (beta chain) stems from a study of control samples from healthy donors and cancer patients. The germline V gene encodes CDR1 SGHAT and CDR2 FQDESV (reference sequence). Trimming cost V 0 bases and J 13 bases; bases outside gene matches: 4. This CDR3 spans 13 amino acids. Assay: immunoSEQ multiplex PCR; the TCRdb copy retains only in-frame clones and omits some. The sample shows around 82,000 clones, approximately 89% of them seen only once. This receptor was obtained from a man over 45 in good health. Material for sequencing was blood. The chain has TRBV11-1 and TRBJ1-5; 9 nucleotides match TRBD1. For the CDR3, the DNA is TGTGCCAGCAGCTTAGCGATGGGGACAGGGCAGCATTTT. It is translated as CASSLAMGTGQHF.